These 11 T cell receptor beta chains share one sample of origin, sequenced in a study of identical twins. Each CDR3 protein gets one entry after TCRdb re-called the 5' RACE reads with MiXCR. The table records around 530,000 distinct CDR3 sequences, about 16% of them present only once. These data were also reused for a study on yellow fever vaccine responses in identical twins.

Sequences were obtained from CD4+ T cells sorted from blood. The receptors derive from a young woman in good health.

This clonotype occurred a few times. The rearrangement links TRBV5-6 to TRBJ2-7; D perhaps matches TRBD2 (6 bases). The V gene lost 2 bases and the J gene lost 3 bases, with 9 bases spanning the gap. The CDR3 is 13 amino acids. The germline V gene has CDR1 SGHDT and CDR2 YYEEEE. The CDR3 spells CASSFIGGYEQYF. CDR3 nucleotides: TGTGCCAGCAGCTTCATCGGGGGCTACGAGCAGTACTTC.

The gene calls are TRBV7-6 and TRBJ2-1, with 7 bases lining up with TRBD2. CDR1 is SGHVS, CDR2 FNYEAQ, per germline. The J segment lost 9 bases and the V segment lost 10 bases, leaving 9 bases of the junction unmatched. The CDR3 sequence is 12 residues long. CDR3 DNA: TGTGCCACTTCCTCCCCGGGGGGTGAGCAGTTCTTC. Amino acids: CATSSPGGEQFF.

This chain uses TRBV9 with TRBJ2-3, with D hard to call. The CDR3 sequence is 13 residues long. The germline V and J ends were trimmed by 3 bases and 6 bases, with 11 bases remaining between them. Germline V gives CDR1 SGDLS, CDR2 YYNGEE. CDR3 region: CASSEILPDTQYF. The DNA of the CDR3 is TGTGCCAGCAGCGAGATCCTGCCTGATACGCAGTATTTT.

This clonotype was seen a few times. The chain joins TRBV3-1 to TRBJ1-4; no firm D call. Germline loops: CDR1 LGHDT, CDR2 YNNKEL (reference sequence). This CDR3 spans 14 amino acids. V lost 5 bases and J 6 bases, leaving 13 bases between the germline ends. The DNA of the CDR3 is TGTGCCAGCAGCAGGAACAGCTTAGATGAAAAACTGTTTTTT. The encoded protein is CASSRNSLDEKLFF.

V usage is TRBV12-3 or TRBV12-4 and J usage is TRBJ1-1; no clear D. This CDR3 has 14 amino acids. V gave up 0 bases and J gave up 4 bases, with 9 bases separating them. The CDR3 nucleotides are TGTGCCAGCAGTTTAGCGTGGCAGCGCACTGAAGCTTTCTTT. It translates to CASSLAWQRTEAFF.

This chain links TRBV7-2 with TRBJ2-3; 12 bases map to TRBD2. Looked up from germline, CDR1 is SGHTA and CDR2 is FQGNSA. V lost 7 bases to trimming and J lost 1 base; unmatched junction nucleotides: 9. The CDR3 contains 17 residues. CDR3 region: CASKLAGGPYGTDTQYF. CDR3 bases: TGTGCCAGCAAGCTAGCGGGGGGGCCCTATGGCACAGATACGCAGTATTTT.

This clonotype appeared a few times. The V call is TRBV5-1, the J call TRBJ2-3; possible D gene TRBD2, 6 bases. The CDR3 length is 16 residues. CDR1 is SGHRS and CDR2 is YFSETQ in the germline V gene. V was shortened by 5 bases and J by 6 bases, with 22 bases between the two germline ends. CDR3 sequence reads: CASRRLGVADADTQYF. CDR3 coding DNA: TGCGCCAGCAGAAGATTGGGGGTAGCGGACGCGGATACGCAGTATTTT.

The genes are TRBV28 and TRBJ1-5; maybe TRBD1 (5 bases). The V end was cut by 5 bases, the J end by 4 bases, with 15 bases between. Germline-derived CDR1 and CDR2 are MDHEN and SYDVKM. The CDR3 has 15 residues. CDR3 coding DNA: TGTGCCAGCAGTCAACCCGGACACCTTAATCAGCCCCAGCATTTT. Translated, it gives CASSQPGHLNQPQHF.

The chain links TRBV6-1 to TRBJ2-7; D is perhaps TRBD2 (5 bases). Trimming stripped 10 bases from V and 0 bases from J, with 16 bases between. Germline V gene sequence: CDR1 MNHNS, CDR2 SASEGT. CDR3 size: 14 residues. The CDR3 sequence is CATSRDFSSYEQYF. CDR3 DNA sequence: TGTGCCACCAGCCGGGATTTTAGCTCCTACGAGCAGTACTTC.

V gene TRBV6-6 combines with J gene TRBJ2-7; D is unclear. This CDR3 contains 12 residues. Germline V gives CDR1 MNHNY, CDR2 SVGAGI (reference sequence). Trimming took 0 bases from V and 8 from J, leaving 8 bases between them. CDR3 sequence: CASSYSGSQQYF. The CDR3 DNA reads TGTGCCAGCAGTTACTCCGGTTCTCAGCAGTACTTC.

The table lists this clonotype with a few counts. The chain employs TRBV11-2 and TRBJ2-7; TRBD1 matches 8 bases. The germline V gene encodes CDR1 SGHAT and CDR2 FQNNGV. The ends lost 0 bases at V and 2 bases at J; junction bases unmatched: 3. The CDR3 has 15 residues. The CDR3 DNA sequence: TGTGCCAGCAGCTTAGACGCAGGGGGCCCCTACGAGCAGTACTTC. Amino acids: CASSLDAGGPYEQYF.